These T cell receptor beta chains were read from a single sample in a study of shared clonotypes between healthy human individuals. Clones were sequenced by immunoSEQ multiplex PCR, and TCRdb holds only the in-frame ones, with some missing. The sample consists of over 2 million clones, roughly 94% of them appearing once. Input material: naive CD4+ T cells sorted from blood. The origin of the receptors is a man aged 18 to 30 in good health. CDR3s include the opening cysteine and the closing phenylalanine or tryptophan. D genes are given only for firm matches. Expanded clones are given a class, and other clones once, few, many or no size at all.

v_call	j_call	clone_size	cdr3_length	d_call	cdr3_nt	cdr3_aa
TRBV28	TRBJ1-5	.	13	.	TGTGCCAGCAGTAACAGAGGCAATCAGCCCCAGCATTTT	CASSNRGNQPQHF
TRBV28	TRBJ1-2	once	13	.	TGTGCCAGCAGTTTAGGGATCAACTATGGCTACACCTTC	CASSLGINYGYTF
TRBV6-5	TRBJ2-3	.	16	TRBD1	TGTGCCAGCAGTTACTCCGGGACAGGGTCCACAGATACGCAGTATTTT	CASSYSGTGSTDTQYF
TRBV11-2	TRBJ1-1	.	15	.	TGTGCCAGCAGCTTAGGGGGACTAGCGAACACTGAAGCTTTCTTT	CASSLGGLANTEAFF
TRBV5-1	TRBJ2-3	.	14	.	TGCGCCAGCAGCTTGGAGTCAACGACAGATACGCAGTATTTT	CASSLESTTDTQYF
TRBV29-1	TRBJ2-7	.	14	.	TGCAGCGTTGAAGTAGGCGCCAGTCCCTACGAGCAGTACTTC	CSVEVGASPYEQYF
TRBV6-5	TRBJ2-7	.	14	.	TGTGCCAGCAGTTCGTCTAGGCCTTTCTACGAGCAGTACTTC	CASSSSRPFYEQYF
TRBV5-5	TRBJ2-7	.	14	.	TGTGCCAGCAGCTTGCGTCAGATTTCCCACGAGCAGTACTTC	CASSLRQISHEQYF
TRBV5-1	TRBJ2-5	.	15	.	TGCGCCAGCAGCTTGGAGGGTGGAGAGTCGGGGACCCAGTACTTC	CASSLEGGESGTQYF
TRBV4-1	TRBJ1-1	few	15	.	TGCGCCAGCAGCCGAGACAGGAGATTGAACACTGAAGCTTTCTTT	CASSRDRRLNTEAFF
TRBV6-6	TRBJ2-2	.	14	TRBD1	TGTGCCAGCAGTAGGGACAGGGTGGCCGGGGAGCTGTTTTTT	CASSRDRVAGELFF
TRBV7-9	TRBJ2-1	.	14	.	TGTGCCAGCAGCTCGGATAGAGGCGACAATGAGCAGTTCTTC	CASSSDRGDNEQFF
TRBV9	TRBJ1-5	.	13	.	TGTGCCAGCAGCTCTGGAGAGAATCAGCCCCAGCATTTT	CASSSGENQPQHF
TRBV6-5	TRBJ2-4	.	11	.	TGTGCCACCCCAAGGGAAAACATTCAGTACTTC	CATPRENIQYF
TRBV2	TRBJ1-4	.	15	TRBD1	TGTGCCGGACGGGGACAGCCGTTTTTTACTGAAAAACTGTTTTTT	CAGRGQPFFTEKLFF
TRBV30	TRBJ2-5	.	16	TRBD2	TGTGCCTGGAGTGTACCATTGGCGGGGGGGACTACGACCCAGTACTTC	CAWSVPLAGGTTTQYF
TRBV6-1	TRBJ2-2	.	13	.	TGTGCCAGCCTCGGGACACCTACCGGGGAGCTGTTTTTT	CASLGTPTGELFF
TRBV7-7	TRBJ1-2	.	13	.	TGTGCTAGCAGCTTTTTGTCGAGGCATGGCTACACCTTC	CASSFLSRHGYTF
TRBV4-3	TRBJ1-4	.	14	.	TGCGCCAGCAGCCAGGGGCAGGGGTTTGAAAAACTGTTTTTT	CASSQGQGFEKLFF
TRBV4-3	TRBJ2-1	.	16	.	TGCGCCAGCAGCCAAGAACCGGGGAACTCCTACAATGAGCAGTTCTTC	CASSQEPGNSYNEQFF
TRBV2	TRBJ1-2	.	13	TRBD1	TGTGCCAGCAGTTCCGGACAGGGGGCATCATCGGGCTTC	CASSSGQGASSGF
TRBV10-2	TRBJ2-3	.	18	TRBD2	TGCGCCAGCAGTGAGTCGCCGACTAGCGGGAGGGCGAGTGGTACGCAGTATTTT	CASSESPTSGRASGTQYF
TRBV27	TRBJ2-5	once	10	.	TGTGCCAGCAGGGGGGAGACCCAGTACTTC	CASRGETQYF
TRBV7-2	TRBJ2-5	.	15	TRBD2	TGTGCCAGCAGCTTAAGGGGACGGGGGGAAGAGACCCAGTACTTC	CASSLRGRGEETQYF
TRBV10-3	TRBJ2-3	.	14	.	TGTGCCATCAGTGATAACGGGACTCCAGATACGCAGTATTTT	CAISDNGTPDTQYF
TRBV7-2	TRBJ2-3	.	17	.	TGTGCCAGCAGCTTAGGGGGCTGGCGTTCTAGCACAGATACGCAGTATTTT	CASSLGGWRSSTDTQYF
TRBV28	TRBJ1-2	.	14	TRBD1	TGTGCCAGCAGTTTCCCCCAGGGGGTATATGGCTACACCTTC	CASSFPQGVYGYTF
TRBV7-9	TRBJ2-3	.	15	.	TGTGCCAGCAGCTTAGGAACTATAGACACAGATACGCAGTATTTT	CASSLGTIDTDTQYF
TRBV27	TRBJ1-1	few	15	.	TGTGCCAGCAGTAGGGACGGAAGGTCAGGCACTGAAGCTTTCTTT	CASSRDGRSGTEAFF
TRBV4-1	TRBJ2-1	.	16	.	TGCGCCAGCAGCCAAGATCTCGTCGGGCCTTACAATGAGCAGTTCTTC	CASSQDLVGPYNEQFF
TRBV10-2	TRBJ2-3	.	15	TRBD2	TGCGCCAGCAAGGGACTAGATGTATCTACAGATACGCAGTATTTT	CASKGLDVSTDTQYF
TRBV7-2	TRBJ2-5	.	15	TRBD2	TGTGCCAGCAGCTCGCTAGCGGGGGCCCAAGAGACCCAGTACTTC	CASSSLAGAQETQYF
TRBV4-2	TRBJ2-3	.	14	.	TGTGCCAGCAGCCAAGATCGATGGGGCTATACGCAGTATTTT	CASSQDRWGYTQYF
TRBV28	TRBJ1-1	.	12	.	TGTGCCAGCAGGGCCCCGAACACTGAAGCTTTCTTT	CASRAPNTEAFF
TRBV7-9	TRBJ1-4	.	13	.	TGTGCCAGCAGCAGGGGCCAAAATGAAAAACTGTTTTTT	CASSRGQNEKLFF
TRBV30	TRBJ2-7	.	13	TRBD1	TGTGCCTGGAGTGGGGGACAGGGGTACGAGCAGTACTTC	CAWSGGQGYEQYF
TRBV2	TRBJ2-5	.	14	.	TGTGCCAGCAGCCTAAGAGAGGCACAAGAGACCCAGTACTTC	CASSLREAQETQYF
TRBV11-3	TRBJ2-2	.	18	.	TGTGCCAGCAGCTCCCGGACAGCTCTCTTTCCGAACACCGGGGAGCTGTTTTTT	CASSSRTALFPNTGELFF
TRBV27	TRBJ2-2	.	17	TRBD1	TGTGCCAGCAGTCCCTGGAGGACAGGGATGAACACCGGGGAGCTGTTTTTT	CASSPWRTGMNTGELFF
TRBV11-2	TRBJ1-4	.	14	.	TGTGCCAGCAGCTCGGACAGTGTTGTTGAAAAACTGTTTTTT	CASSSDSVVEKLFF
TRBV19	TRBJ2-1	.	15	TRBD2	TGTGCCAGTAGTGGAGCGGGAGGGCACTACAATGAGCAGTTCTTC	CASSGAGGHYNEQFF
TRBV5-4	TRBJ2-7	.	16	TRBD2	TGTGCCAGCAGCGCGACGGGACTAGCGGGAGGGTACGAGCAGTACTTC	CASSATGLAGGYEQYF